Each of the 24 T cell receptor beta chains below was sequenced from the same sample in a study of blood T cell repertoires in COVID-19. Only in-frame clones appear in the TCRdb table, and some are missing; sequencing was by immunoSEQ multiplex PCR. This table holds 200,000 to 250,000 clones, 83% found once. The sequenced material came from peripheral blood. The source is a woman aged 45-65 years with acute or convalescent COVID-19.

The rearrangement links TRBV12-3 or TRBV12-4 to TRBJ1-5, with unresolved D. The CDR3 runs 13 residues. V lost 3 bases, J lost 7 bases, and 10 bases lay in between. CDR3 loop: CASSFAGGQPQHF. CDR3 in DNA: TGTGCCAGCAGTTTCGCCGGAGGGCAGCCCCAGCATTTT.

The chain employs TRBV11-2 and TRBJ2-7; D not resolved. The CDR3 runs to 12 residues. Germline CDR1 SGHAT, CDR2 FQNNGV. The ends were cut back, 1 base at V and 5 bases at J, with 6 bases in the middle. The DNA of the CDR3 is TGTGCCAGCAGCTTAGCCGTCCACGAGCAGTACTTC. This encodes CASSLAVHEQYF.

This chain connects TRBV27 to TRBJ1-1; 12 bases are shared with TRBD1. There are 17 residues in the CDR3. J was trimmed by 1 base and V by 3 bases; bases with no gene match: 6. Germline V gene sequence: CDR1 MNHEY, CDR2 SMNVEV (reference sequence). Here the CDR3 reads CASSFTGTGGANTEAFF. DNA for the CDR3: TGTGCCAGCAGTTTCACCGGGACAGGGGGCGCGAACACTGAAGCTTTCTTT.

V usage is TRBV25-1 and J usage is TRBJ1-5; D call uncertain. V was cut by 2 bases and J by 6 bases, with 14 bases left in between. CDR1 MGHDK and CDR2 SYGVNS come from the germline V gene. CDR3 size: 15 residues. The CDR3 spells CASSEAGTVGQPQHF. CDR3 nucleotides: TGTGCCAGCAGTGAAGCGGGAACAGTAGGTCAGCCCCAGCATTTT.

This chain links TRBV3-1 (or the pseudogene TRBV3-2) with TRBJ2-6; 8 bases map to TRBD1. V gave up 0 bases and J gave up 0 bases; unmatched junction bases: 10. CDR1 is LGHDT, CDR2 YNNKEL, per germline (reference sequence). The CDR3 length is 20 residues. CDR3 nucleotides: TGTGCCAGCAGCCAAGATTTCCCGGGACAGGTCGGCTCTGGGGCCAACGTCCTGACTTTC. Translating gives CASSQDFPGQVGSGANVLTF.

The chain uses TRBV6-6 and TRBJ1-1, with D maybe TRBD1 (6 bases). Per the germline V gene, CDR1 is MNHNY and CDR2 is SVGAGI (reference sequence). CDR3 size: 12 residues. Trimming took 0 bases from V and 11 from J, leaving 10 bases between them. The CDR3 DNA sequence: TGTGCCAGCAGTTACTCAGGGACAAAGGCTTTCTTT. Its protein is CASSYSGTKAFF.

V gene TRBV18 combines with J gene TRBJ2-2, with 8 bases matching TRBD2. CDR3 length equals 17 residues. The junction had 10 bases not matched to a gene; V was cut back by 3 bases and J by 4 bases. Germline assignment: CDR1 KGHSH and CDR2 LQKENI. The CDR3 bases are TGTGCCAGCTCACCTCAACTTCAAGCGGGAGTCACCGGGGAGCTGTTTTTT. Translated, it gives CASSPQLQAGVTGELFF. Filled out from reference TRBV18 and TRBJ2-2, the complete variable domain reads NAGVMQNPRHLVRRRGQEARLRCSPMKGHSHVYWYRQLPEEGLKFMVYLQKENIIDESGMPKERFSAEFPKEGPSILRIQQVVRGDSAAYFCASSPQLQAGVTGELFFGEGSRLTVL.

The J gene is TRBJ1-5, the V gene TRBV10-3; 12 bases are shared with TRBD1. Germline lookup yields CDR1 ENHRY and CDR2 SYGVKD. Trimming took 4 bases from V and 7 from J; bases not matched to a gene: 5. The CDR3 extends over 15 amino acids. The CDR3 loop reads CAISGGTGGEQPQHF. In nucleotides, the CDR3 is TGTGCCATCAGTGGGGGGACAGGGGGCGAACAGCCCCAGCATTTT.

CDR3 coding DNA: TGTGCCAGCAGTTTATCTCCCCAGGGCACTGAAGCTTTCTTT. Translation gives CASSLSPQGTEAFF. The V and J genes are TRBV27 and TRBJ1-1; TRBD1 might be the D (5 bases). The CDR3 covers 14 residues. The germline gives CDR1 MNHEY, CDR2 SMNVEV (reference sequence). Trimming pared 0 bases from V and 4 bases from J, leaving 9 bases between.

V and J are TRBV7-2 and TRBJ1-2; 7 positions agree with TRBD1. V gave up 5 bases and J gave up 7 bases; unmatched junction bases: 10. The CDR3 runs 14 residues. The germline gives CDR1 SGHTA, CDR2 FQGNSA. The CDR3, as DNA: TGTGCCAGCAGCCACCTCGGACAGGCGGCTGGCTACACCTTC. It is translated as CASSHLGQAAGYTF.

V is TRBV9 and J is TRBJ1-2, with 8 bases matching TRBD1. The CDR3 length is 20 residues. Germline assignment: CDR1 SGDLS and CDR2 YYNGEE. V lost 3 bases and J lost 3; bases outside the gene matches: 22. The chain's CDR3 is CASSATQRGGQGSPYYGYTF. CDR3 bases: TGTGCCAGCAGCGCAACCCAAAGGGGTGGACAGGGCTCCCCATACTATGGCTACACCTTC.

This rearrangement joins TRBV28 to TRBJ1-2; no firm D call. Germline CDR1 MDHEN, CDR2 SYDVKM. V lost 4 bases and J lost 3, with 3 bases in between. This CDR3 contains 11 residues. Written as DNA, the CDR3 is TGTGCCAGCAGTTCCGACTATGGCTACACCTTC. It is translated as CASSSDYGYTF.

Regarding this clone: Germline and junction disagree at one end, which may indicate a read error. The chain combines TRBV10-1 with TRBJ2-7; possible D gene TRBD2, 5 bases. CDR1 and CDR2 from the germline V gene are WNHNN and SYGVQD (reference sequence). The CDR3 contains 10 residues. The CDR3 coding sequence is TGCGCCAGCAGTGATGAGGGAAGGAGGTTC. Protein: CASSDEGRRF.

The V and J genes are TRBV27 and TRBJ1-1; the D gene is possibly TRBD1 (6 bases). Between the trimmed V and J ends, which lost 6 bases and 10 bases, there was a span of 15 bases. This CDR3 is 12 amino acids long. Per the germline V gene, CDR1 is MNHEY and CDR2 is SMNVEV (reference sequence). The CDR3 loop reads CASSPGGGPAFF. CDR3 sequence (DNA): TGTGCCAGCAGCCCCGGGGGGGGGCCAGCTTTCTTT.

The chain joins TRBV15 to TRBJ2-3; possibly TRBD2 for D (5 bases). V was shortened by 5 bases and J by 4 bases, with 16 bases between the two germline ends. CDR3 length equals 15 residues. From germline, CDR1 is LNHNV and CDR2 YYDKDF (reference sequence). The chain's CDR3 is CATSGRDAIADTQYF. For the CDR3, the DNA is TGTGCCACCAGCGGACGGGATGCGATTGCAGATACGCAGTATTTT.

The V gene is TRBV7-9, the J gene TRBJ1-6, with D perhaps matching TRBD1 (5 bases). The CDR3 is 14 amino acids. Trimming pared 2 bases from V and 7 bases from J, leaving 9 bases between. Germline V gene data show CDR1 as SEHNR and CDR2 as FQNEAQ (reference sequence). The CDR3 loop reads CASSLQGVNSPLHF. In DNA, the CDR3 is TGTGCCAGCAGCTTACAGGGTGTCAATTCACCCCTCCACTTT.

The chain joins TRBV3-1 (or the pseudogene TRBV3-2) to TRBJ1-2, with TRBD1 matching 7 bases. Germline assignment: CDR1 LGHDT and CDR2 YNNKEL (reference sequence). The CDR3 loop spans 14 amino acids. Trimming took 5 bases from V and 6 from J; bases not matched to a gene: 9. The CDR3 is CASSGGGAVDGYTF. As DNA, the CDR3 is TGTGCCAGCAGCGGAGGGGGCGCGGTGGATGGCTACACCTTC.

CDR3 coding DNA: TGTGCCTGGAGTGTAGGGCTAGCGGGAGAAAACATTCAGTACTTC. Translation: CAWSVGLAGENIQYF. The chain uses TRBV30 and TRBJ2-4, with 10 bases aligning to TRBD2. The CDR3 extends over 15 amino acids. V shed 0 bases and J 5 bases; nucleotides not matched to a gene: 4. Germline V gene data show CDR1 as GTSNPN and CDR2 as SVGIG (reference sequence).

V gene TRBV6-4 combines with J gene TRBJ1-5; no definite D call. Trimming cost V 2 bases and J 6 bases, with 11 bases left between them. The germline V gene encodes CDR1 MRHNA and CDR2 SNTAGT. CDR3 length: 14 residues. For the CDR3, the DNA is TGTGCCAGCAGTGACGGATCGGTAGCTCAGCCCCAGCATTTT. It specifies CASSDGSVAQPQHF.

In its sample, this clone was seen a few times. The rearrangement links TRBV4-1 to TRBJ2-1; the match to TRBD2 covers 7 bases. CDR1 is MGHRA, CDR2 YSYEKL, per germline. There are 17 residues in the CDR3. Unmatched junction bases numbered 5, after V lost 0 bases and J lost 0 bases. Here the CDR3 DNA reads TGCGCCAGCAGCCAAGATTTTGGGAGGGGCTCCTACAATGAGCAGTTCTTC. Translated: CASSQDFGRGSYNEQFF.

The chain joins TRBV7-8 to TRBJ2-1, with TRBD1 matching 9 bases. From germline, CDR1 is SGHVS and CDR2 FQNEAQ. V was pared by 4 bases and J by 4 bases, with 5 bases of the junction left unmatched. The CDR3 length is 15 residues. In DNA, the CDR3 is TGTGCCAGCAGCTCGACAGGGGGTATTTACAATGAGCAGTTCTTC. The encoded protein is CASSSTGGIYNEQFF.

This chain connects TRBV19 to TRBJ1-6, with D possibly being TRBD1 (5 bases). The V end was cut by 3 bases, the J end by 10 bases, with 13 bases between. Per the germline V gene, CDR1 is LNHDA and CDR2 is SQIVND (reference sequence). CDR3 length equals 14 residues. This chain's CDR3 is CASSINQGNSPLHF. The CDR3 nucleotides are TGTGCCAGTAGTATCAACCAGGGAAACTCACCCCTCCACTTT.

The chain uses TRBV19 and TRBJ2-6; TRBD1 matches at 7 bases. Germline V gene data show CDR1 as LNHDA and CDR2 as SQIVND (reference sequence). With 6 bases clipped from V and 1 base from J, the junction kept 6 bases outside the gene matches. The CDR3 sequence is 16 residues long. The CDR3 loop reads CASRGRGSSGANVLTF. The CDR3 nucleotides are TGTGCCAGTAGGGGCAGGGGGTCGTCTGGGGCCAACGTCCTGACTTTC.

A few counts support this clone. The chain joins TRBV24-1 to TRBJ2-5; tentatively, D is TRBD2 (7 bases). The germline CDR1 and CDR2 sequences are KGHDR and SFDVKD. CDR3 size: 14 residues. Trimming pared 3 bases from V and 4 bases from J, leaving 11 bases between. For the CDR3, the DNA is TGTGCCACCAGTGATCAGGGGAGGGGAGAGACCCAGTACTTC. It encodes CATSDQGRGETQYF.